Presented here are 7 T cell receptor beta chains from one specimen sequenced in a study of cytomegalovirus exposure and HLA in healthy donors (dated by TCRdb to the late 2010s). Receptors were amplified or captured by the immunoSEQ multiplex PCR assay. A mixture of 60 forward primers for TCR Vbeta segments and 13 reverse primers for TCR Jbeta segments was used in the multiplex PCR. TCRdb stores this immuneACCESS table with in-frame sequences only. Part of the clones is absent; in the studies checked, under half of the shortfall reflects unresolved V genes, and no reason is known for the rest. This sample lists about 130,000 clones; approximately 85% were detected once. Less than 7% of the sample is in the top ten clones. Sequencing input: PBMCs. The receptors were gathered from a woman under 40 in good health and CMV-seropositive.

This rearrangement joins TRBV6-6 to TRBJ1-5; possibly TRBD1 for D (6 bases). The CDR3 extends over 16 amino acids. The V and J ends lost 2 bases and 0 bases respectively, with 11 bases between them. Germline V gives CDR1 MNHNY, CDR2 SVGAGI (reference sequence). DNA of the CDR3: TGTGCCAGCAGTTACGGGGGGGCATATAGCAATCAGCCCCAGCATTTT. This gives the protein CASSYGGAYSNQPQHF.

The rearrangement joins TRBV5-1 to TRBJ2-2; TRBD2 agrees at 9 bases. V lost 5 bases and J lost 5; bases outside the gene matches: 1. CDR3 length equals 13 residues. The germline V gene has CDR1 SGHRS and CDR2 YFSETQ. DNA for the CDR3: TGCGCCAGCAGGACTAGCGGTACCGGGGAGCTGTTTTTT. Encoded protein: CASRTSGTGELFF.

This rearrangement joins TRBV6-1 to TRBJ1-2, with D unclear. The germline V gene encodes CDR1 MNHNS and CDR2 SASEGT. V lost 1 base and J lost 7, with 10 bases in between. CDR3 length: 13 residues. The CDR3 sequence is CASSEEEVGGYTF. CDR3 nucleotides: TGTGCCAGCAGTGAAGAGGAGGTGGGTGGCTACACCTTC.

The chain is built from TRBV28 and TRBJ1-1; D uncertain. Germline V CDR1 and CDR2: MDHEN, SYDVKM. This CDR3 contains 14 residues. V was pared by 3 bases and J by 0 bases, with 8 bases between. CDR3: CASSLTEMNTEAFF. The CDR3 DNA is TGTGCCAGCAGTTTGACGGAGATGAACACTGAAGCTTTCTTT.

The chain recombines TRBV19 with TRBJ2-5; D possibly corresponds to TRBD1 (6 bases). Trimming took 4 bases from V and 5 from J, leaving 14 bases between them. CDR3 length: 14 amino acids. Germline CDR1 is LNHDA and CDR2 is SQIVND (reference sequence). CDR3 amino acids: CASSTRTVSETQYF. DNA of the CDR3: TGTGCCAGTAGTACCCGGACAGTTAGCGAGACCCAGTACTTC. The entire variable domain, with the rest obtained from reference TRBV19 and TRBJ2-5, is as follows: DGGITQSPKYLFRKEGQNVTLSCEQNLNHDAMYWYRQDPGQGLRLIYYSQIVNDFQKGDIAEGYSVSREKKESFPLTVTSAQKNPTAFYLCASSTRTVSETQYFGPGTRLLVL.

The rearrangement uses TRBV5-4 and TRBJ2-7; 8 nucleotides line up with TRBD1. CDR3 size: 14 residues. Trimming cost V 4 bases and J 4 bases; bases outside gene matches: 7. Germline CDR1 reads SGHNT; CDR2 reads YYREEE (reference sequence). The CDR3 bases are TGTGCCAGCAGCGGCCCCGGGACAGGATACGAGCAGTACTTC. Translating it yields CASSGPGTGYEQYF. Combining the CDR3 with reference TRBV5-4 and TRBJ2-7 gives the whole variable domain ETGVTQSPTHLIKTRGQQVTLRCSSQSGHNTVSWYQQALGQGPQFIFQYYREEENGRGNFPPRFSGLQFPNYSSELNVNALELDDSALYLCASSGPGTGYEQYFGPGTRLTVT.

This clone was counted between two and nine times. The J gene is TRBJ1-1, the V gene TRBV10-3, with 7 bases lining up with TRBD1. The CDR3 length is 12 residues. J gave up 7 bases and V 7 bases, and 6 bases lay outside the gene matches. Germline V lookup: CDR1 ENHRY, CDR2 SYGVKD. The CDR3 DNA is TGTGCCATCAATGACAGGGACAGTGAAGCTTTCTTT. Its translation: CAINDRDSEAFF.